The source of this T cell receptor beta chain is a study of preoperative IRX-2 immunotherapy in early breast cancer. Treatment: preoperative locoregional IRX-2 cytokine immunotherapy. Preoperative locoregional IRX-2 cytokine immunotherapy was tested in the phase Ib source study. The CDR3 is 13 amino acids. V was clipped by 5 bases and J by 5 bases, with 11 bases between them. Germline assignment: CDR1 SGDLS and CDR2 YYNGEE. Clones were read by immunoSEQ multiplex PCR, and TCRdb kept only the in-frame ones, dropping some. The profile shows around 30,000 clones, about four fifths of them singletons. The sample here was lymph node tissue, taken before IRX-2 immunotherapy. The origin of this receptor is a human donor with breast cancer. The chain couples TRBV9 to TRBJ2-1, with a weak D call TRBD2 (5 bases). CDR3 residues: CASSSTGDNEQFF. As DNA, the CDR3 is TGTGCCAGCAGTTCTACCGGGGACAATGAGCAGTTCTTC. Full variable domain (outside the CDR3, taken from reference TRBV9 and TRBJ2-1): DSGVTQTPKHLITATGQRVTLRCSPRSGDLSVYWYQQSLDQGLQFLIQYYNGEERAKGNILERFSAQQFPDLHSELNLSSLELGDSALYFCASSSTGDNEQFFGPGTRLTVL.